This passage covers 14 T cell receptor beta chains from one sample sequenced in a study of blood T cell repertoires in COVID-19. The method was immunoSEQ multiplex PCR; TCRdb's version includes in-frame clones alone and lacks a portion of them. The table includes around 370,000 clones, about nine tenths detected once. Sequencing input: peripheral blood. The receptors here all came from a woman between 45 and 65 years old with COVID-19, enrolled during active disease.

The chain combines TRBV19 with TRBJ2-7, with D possibly being TRBD2 (6 bases). Deletions cut 0 bases from V and 4 bases from J, with 13 bases between. CDR3 size: 15 residues. CDR1 and CDR2 from the germline V gene are LNHDA and SQIVND (reference sequence). In nucleotides, the CDR3 is TGTGCCAGTAGTATAGATGGAGGGATGTCTTACGAGCAGTACTTC. Protein: CASSIDGGMSYEQYF.

The chain has TRBV6-5 and TRBJ2-1; 8 bases align to TRBD1. The CDR3 spans 14 residues. V shed 6 bases, J shed 6 bases, and the junction held 7 bases outside the gene matches. CDR1 MNHEY and CDR2 SVGAGI come from the germline V gene. The CDR3 DNA reads as TGTGCCAGCAGACCCAGGGGGCGCATCAATGAGCAGTTCTTC. This translates into CASRPRGRINEQFF.

The V call is TRBV6-5, the J call TRBJ1-5; 9 bases match TRBD1. From germline, CDR1 is MNHEY and CDR2 SVGAGI. With 6 bases clipped from V and 6 bases from J, the junction kept 6 bases outside the gene matches. This CDR3 has 14 residues. CDR3: CASRRDRVSQPQHF. For the CDR3, the DNA is TGTGCCAGCAGGCGGGACAGGGTGAGTCAGCCCCAGCATTTT.

CDR3 bases: TGTGCCAGCAGCTTCCGACGGGAGCCAGATACGCAGTATTTT. As protein: CASSFRREPDTQYF. This chain joins TRBV5-4 and TRBJ2-3; D perhaps matches TRBD2 (6 bases). Trimming left V 2 bases short and J 4 bases short, with 11 bases between. Germline lookup yields CDR1 SGHNT and CDR2 YYREEE (reference sequence). The CDR3 length is 14 residues. The full variable domain, rest sourced from reference TRBV5-4 and TRBJ2-3, is ETGVTQSPTHLIKTRGQQVTLRCSSQSGHNTVSWYQQALGQGPQFIFQYYREEENGRGNFPPRFSGLQFPNYSSELNVNALELDDSALYLCASSFRREPDTQYFGPGTRLTVL.

The gene calls are TRBV11-1 and TRBJ2-5; 7 nucleotides match TRBD1. This CDR3 has 16 residues. V lost 6 bases to trimming and J lost 1 base; unmatched junction nucleotides: 11. Germline V gene sequence: CDR1 SGHAT, CDR2 FQDESV (reference sequence). CDR3 region: CASRRQGWSPQETQYF. In nucleotides, the CDR3 is TGTGCCAGCAGGCGACAGGGATGGTCACCCCAAGAGACCCAGTACTTC.

The CDR3 loop is CASSLSQGRAETQYF. CDR3 in DNA: TGCGCCAGCAGCTTGTCCCAGGGCCGGGCGGAGACCCAGTACTTC. The chain carries TRBV5-1 and TRBJ2-5, with D possibly TRBD1 on 5 matching bases. V was clipped by 1 base and J by 5 bases, with 15 bases between them. The CDR3 extends over 15 amino acids. CDR1 is SGHRS, CDR2 YFSETQ, per germline.

This clone was observed many times. The chain uses TRBV29-1 and TRBJ1-2, with D possibly TRBD1 on 6 matching bases. V lost 5 bases, J lost 3 bases, and 7 bases lay in between. The CDR3 spans 11 residues. Germline V CDR1 and CDR2: SQVTM, ANQGSEA. CDR3 DNA sequence: TGCAGCGTTCGACAGGACTATGGCTACACCTTC. This encodes CSVRQDYGYTF.

This rearrangement joins TRBV5-1 to TRBJ1-2, with D unresolved. The ends were cut back, 3 bases at V and 6 bases at J, with 12 bases in the middle. From germline, CDR1 is SGHRS and CDR2 YFSETQ. The CDR3 is made up of 13 amino acids. As DNA, the CDR3 is TGCGCCAGCAGCTACGTCCCTGGAGATGGCTACACCTTC. Its translation: CASSYVPGDGYTF.

This sequence joins TRBV19 and TRBJ1-1, with a tentative D call TRBD1 (6 bases). The V gene's germline CDR1 is LNHDA and CDR2 SQIVND (reference sequence). The CDR3 is 15 residues long. Trimming shortened V by 7 bases and J by 3 bases, and 18 bases separated the two germline ends. Written as DNA, the CDR3 is TGTGCCAGTACCCCAGAAGGGGGGGCCCACACTGAAGCTTTCTTT. Translating it yields CASTPEGGAHTEAFF.

The chain employs TRBV6-2 or TRBV6-3 and TRBJ1-1, with D unresolved. Germline CDR1 is MNHEY and CDR2 is SVGEGT. This CDR3 comprises 14 residues. V was clipped by 4 bases and J by 3 bases, with 12 bases between them. The CDR3 here is CASSSYSGDTEAFF. The CDR3 DNA is TGTGCCAGCAGTTCCTATTCCGGAGACACTGAAGCTTTCTTT.

This clone was counted only a few times. This chain joins TRBV11-3 and TRBJ1-1; 7 bases are shared with TRBD1. The CDR3 has 16 residues. Germline V lookup: CDR1 SGHNT, CDR2 YENEEA. Unmatched junction bases numbered 18, after V lost 4 bases and J lost 10 bases. CDR3 in DNA: TGTGCCAGCAGCTCCAACCACCAAAACGACAGGGCTGGAGCTTTCTTT. Protein product: CASSSNHQNDRAGAFF.

The rearrangement joins TRBV7-2 to TRBJ2-7; 7 positions agree with TRBD2. The CDR3 runs to 15 residues. The trim removed 3 bases at V and 1 base at J, leaving 6 bases unmatched. Germline V gene lookup returns CDR1 SGHTA and CDR2 FQGNSA. CDR3 loop: CASSFTSAGSYEQYF. CDR3 bases: TGTGCCAGCAGCTTTACTAGCGCAGGATCCTACGAGCAGTACTTC. Variable domain in full (rest from reference TRBV7-2 and TRBJ2-7): GAGVSQSPSNKVTEKGKDVELRCDPISGHTALYWYRQSLGQGLEFLIYFQGNSAPDKSGLPSDRFSAERTGGSVSTLTIQRTQQEDSAVYLCASSFTSAGSYEQYFGPGTRLTVT.

The rearrangement links TRBV4-1 to TRBJ2-7; D possibly corresponds to TRBD1 (6 bases). Germline V lookup: CDR1 MGHRA, CDR2 YSYEKL. This CDR3 is 15 amino acids long. Trimming took 1 base from V and 5 from J, leaving 15 bases between them. CDR3 DNA sequence: TGCGCCAGCAGCCAAGGCCGAGAGGGGGTAGACGAGCAGTACTTC. It specifies CASSQGREGVDEQYF.

The V call is TRBV18, the J call TRBJ1-1, with 9 bases lining up with TRBD1. CDR1 and CDR2 from the germline V gene are KGHSH and LQKENI. There are 18 residues in the CDR3. J gave up 1 base and V 6 bases, and 15 bases lay outside the gene matches. The CDR3 sequence is CASSTVPGQGFGNTEAFF. In DNA, the CDR3 is TGTGCCAGCTCTACAGTCCCGGGACAGGGCTTCGGGAACACTGAAGCTTTCTTT.